Listed here is a single T cell receptor (beta chain). The junction does not match germline at one end; this may be a read error. Libraries were prepared by immunoSEQ multiplex PCR; TCRdb keeps only in-frame clonotypes and omits some of them. The sample has 2 million to 3 million clones, more than 85% seen once. This entry comes from a study of shared clonotypes between healthy human individuals. Germline V gene sequence: CDR1 WNHNN, CDR2 SYGVQD (reference sequence). This CDR3 comprises 15 residues. The source of this sequence is a man younger than 30 in good health. Some clones in this sample may be carry-over from other donors' samples. The source material was naive CD4+ T cells from PBMCs. Subset meaning: CD45RA+ positively selected. The rearrangement uses TRBV10-1 and TRBJ2-5, with 9 bases lining up with TRBD1. CDR3 residues: CASSQSGDRAETQYF. The CDR3, as DNA: TGCGCCAGCAGTCAGTCAGGGGACAGGGCTGAGACCCAGTACTTC.